One and the same sample provided the 10 T cell receptor beta chains below, sequenced in a study of T cells after yellow fever vaccination. TCRdb processed the 5' RACE reads anew with MiXCR; each CDR3 protein has one entry. Found here are hundreds of thousands of distinct CDR3 sequences, about 19% of them singletons; the top ten hold approximately 15%. The sample in question was PBMCs, obtained 15 days after the yellow fever booster vaccination. The receptors were sampled from a man under 40 who received the YFV17D yellow fever vaccine.

There are a few counts of this clonotype. The chain recombines TRBV27 with TRBJ2-3; 9 positions agree with TRBD1. V lost 5 bases and J lost 3; bases outside the gene matches: 3. Germline lookup yields CDR1 MNHEY and CDR2 SMNVEV (reference sequence). The CDR3 covers 14 residues. As DNA, the CDR3 is TGTGCCAGCAGTGGGACAGGGAGGACAGATACGCAGTATTTT. It specifies CASSGTGRTDTQYF.

This clonotype was counted between two and nine times. DNA of the CDR3: TGCAGTGCTAGAGATAAGGAGGCCTGGAATAACAATGAGCAGTTCTTC. This codes for CSARDKEAWNNNEQFF. The chain combines TRBV20-1 with TRBJ2-1, with D perhaps matching TRBD2 (5 bases). Germline V gene sequence: CDR1 DFQATT, CDR2 SNEGSKA (reference sequence). The CDR3 length is 16 residues. V shed 0 bases and J shed 5 bases, with 17 bases lying between them.

In this sample, this clonotype turned up a few times. The V call is TRBV12-3 or TRBV12-4, the J call TRBJ2-7; 10 bases map to TRBD1. After removal of 8 bases from V and 6 bases from J, the junction contained 7 bases not matched to a gene. The CDR3 runs 13 residues. DNA for the CDR3: TGTGCCAGCTCGCGGGGACAGGGGTTCGAGCAGTACTTC. Amino acid sequence: CASSRGQGFEQYF.

The rearrangement joins TRBV3-1 to TRBJ2-1; the D gene could be TRBD1 or TRBD2 (5 bases each). With 1 base removed from V and 10 bases from J, the gap between germline ends came to 8 bases. Germline V gene sequence: CDR1 LGHDT, CDR2 YNNKEL (reference sequence). This CDR3 contains 12 residues. The CDR3 coding sequence is TGTGCCAGCAGCCAAGGGGGACGGGAGCAGTTCTTC. Its translation is CASSQGGREQFF.

The sample holds a few counts of this clonotype. The gene calls are TRBV7-9 and TRBJ2-1; the D is unclear. V lost 0 bases, J lost 5 bases, and 11 bases lay in between. The V gene's germline CDR1 is SEHNR and CDR2 FQNEAQ (reference sequence). This CDR3 spans 15 amino acids. For the CDR3, the DNA is TGTGCCAGCAGCTTAGCGATGAACCGGGACAATGAGCAGTTCTTC. This translates into CASSLAMNRDNEQFF.

This clonotype was seen only a few times. J is TRBJ2-5 and V is TRBV5-1; D may be TRBD1 (6 bases). This CDR3 has 14 amino acids. V lost 4 bases and J 1 base, leaving 11 bases between the germline ends. Germline CDR1 SGHRS, CDR2 YFSETQ. The CDR3 nucleotides read TGCGCCAGCAGCATTGGGACATTCCAAGAGACCCAGTACTTC. Amino acid sequence: CASSIGTFQETQYF.

The gene calls are TRBV5-1 and TRBJ2-1; possibly TRBD2 for D (5 bases). Germline V CDR1 and CDR2: SGHRS, YFSETQ. The CDR3 is 15 amino acids. The V end lost 4 bases, the J end lost 3 bases, and 14 bases lay between the germline ends. CDR3 in DNA: TGCGCCAGCAGCCCTAACACGGGAAGCTACAATGAGCAGTTCTTC. It encodes CASSPNTGSYNEQFF.

This clonotype was recorded at least ten times. The chain employs TRBV12-3 or TRBV12-4 and TRBJ1-2; D unclear. CDR3 length: 14 residues. Trimming removed 1 base at V and 1 base at J, with 7 bases between. CDR3 in amino acids: CASSLGPNNYGYTF. CDR3 DNA sequence: TGTGCCAGCAGTTTAGGGCCGAATAACTATGGCTACACCTTC.

V usage is TRBV11-2 and J usage is TRBJ1-1; no firm D call. This CDR3 region has 14 residues. The V and J ends lost 5 bases and 1 base respectively, with 11 bases between them. The germline V gene has CDR1 SGHAT and CDR2 FQNNGV. The DNA for the CDR3 is TGTGCCAGCAGCCGGATGGGGTGGAACACTGAAGCTTTCTTT. It specifies CASSRMGWNTEAFF.

This clonotype was observed a handful of times. The DNA for the CDR3 is TGCGCCAGCAGCCAAGATGTGAGGGGAGACGGGACCCAGTACTTC. This sequence encodes CASSQDVRGDGTQYF. This chain uses TRBV4-3 with TRBJ2-5, with D perhaps being TRBD1 or TRBD2 (5 bases each). The CDR3 covers 15 residues. Germline lookup yields CDR1 LGHNA and CDR2 YSLEER. Trimming took 0 bases from V and 7 from J, leaving 15 bases between them.